This TCR beta chain was retrieved from a study of PD-L1 blockade in urothelial cancer. Assay: immunoSEQ multiplex PCR; the TCRdb copy retains only in-frame clones and omits some. The sample includes tens of thousands of clones, more than 65% of them seen just once. Sample time point: pretreatment peripheral blood. The CDR3 runs to 11 residues. The germline gives CDR1 SEHNR, CDR2 FQNEAQ (reference sequence). V was trimmed by 5 bases and J by 7 bases, leaving 8 bases between them. This receptor was obtained from a man aged 65-85 years with urothelial cancer. V is TRBV7-9 and J is TRBJ1-1; D is undetermined. The sequencing here drew on PBMCs, taken around atezolizumab (anti-PD-L1) treatment. This CDR3 reads CASSRALEAFF. CDR3 nucleotides: TGTGCCAGCAGCAGAGCACTTGAAGCTTTCTTT.